Below, 32 T cell receptor beta chains from the same sample are listed, as sequenced in a study of cytomegalovirus exposure and HLA in healthy donors. PCR amplification relied on 60 Vbeta primers (plus 13 Jbeta primers). Method: immunoSEQ multiplex PCR; TCRdb's copy keeps in-frame clones and lacks some. The table has about 190,000 clones, just under 75% seen once. What was sequenced was PBMCs. The receptors were gathered from a woman between 25 and 40 years old in good health and CMV-seropositive.

This chain links TRBV14 with TRBJ2-7; 8 bases align to TRBD2. CDR1 is SGHDN, CDR2 FVKESK, per germline. V dropped 1 base and J dropped 5; count of bases not matched to a gene: 7. The CDR3 sequence is 15 residues long. CDR3 sequence reads: CASSQVAGGPHEQYF. CDR3 coding DNA: TGTGCCAGCAGCCAAGTGGCGGGAGGCCCCCACGAGCAGTACTTC. Complete variable domain (other parts from reference TRBV14 and TRBJ2-7): EAGVTQFPSHSVIEKGQTVTLRCDPISGHDNLYWYRRVMGKEIKFLLHFVKESKQDESGMPNNRFLAERTGGTYSTLKVQPAELEDSGVYFCASSQVAGGPHEQYFGPGTRLTVT.

This clone has just one count. The V call is TRBV10-2, the J call TRBJ1-1; 8 bases line up with TRBD1. Losses at the gene ends were 1 base for V and 4 bases for J; bases not matched to a gene: 2. CDR1 is WSHSY, CDR2 SAAADI, per germline. The CDR3 consists of 14 residues. CDR3 nucleotide sequence: TGCGCCAGCAGTGAGTACAGGGGGGTCACTGAAGCTTTCTTT. It codes for CASSEYRGVTEAFF.

The gene calls are TRBV6-1 and TRBJ2-1; D remains ambiguous. CDR3 length: 13 residues. Germline V lookup: CDR1 MNHNS, CDR2 SASEGT. V lost 7 bases to trimming and J lost 10 bases, with 17 bases between them. The CDR3 bases are TGTGCCAGCATTGAGCTAGATCGTGCCGAGCAGTTCTTC. This translates into CASIELDRAEQFF.

V and J are TRBV13 and TRBJ1-3, with D perhaps TRBD1 (6 bases). Germline-derived CDR1 and CDR2 are PRHDT and FYEKMQ (reference sequence). The ends were cut back, 2 bases at V and 2 bases at J, with 10 bases in the middle. This CDR3 spans 15 amino acids. CDR3 residues: CASSLRTAAGNTIYF. The CDR3 coding sequence is TGTGCCAGCAGCTTACGGACAGCTGCTGGAAACACCATATATTTT.

This chain links TRBV5-6 with TRBJ2-1, with TRBD2 matching over 8 bases. The J segment lost 5 bases and the V segment lost 3 bases, leaving 7 bases of the junction unmatched. The V gene's germline CDR1 is SGHDT and CDR2 YYEEEE. The CDR3 runs to 15 residues. The CDR3 region has the DNA TGTGCCAGCAGCTCAGAAGCGGGAGAGCACAATGAGCAGTTCTTC. It codes for CASSSEAGEHNEQFF.

V gene TRBV27 combines with J gene TRBJ1-4, with a weak D call TRBD1 (6 bases). The CDR3 runs 16 residues. Germline V lookup: CDR1 MNHEY, CDR2 SMNVEV (reference sequence). The V gene lost 0 bases and the J gene lost 4 bases, with 12 bases spanning the gap. The CDR3, as DNA: TGTGCCAGCAGTTTATCTTCCGGACAGCGTAATGAAAAACTGTTTTTT. This gives the protein CASSLSSGQRNEKLFF.

This clone was observed a single time. The rearrangement uses TRBV7-6 and TRBJ1-4, with 8 nucleotides matching TRBD1. V shed 2 bases and J 2 bases; nucleotides not matched to a gene: 4. The length of the CDR3 is 16 residues. Germline V gene data show CDR1 as SGHVS and CDR2 as FNYEAQ. CDR3 bases: TGTGCCAGCAGCTTACTAAGGACAGGGACTAATGAAAAACTGTTTTTT. It yields the protein CASSLLRTGTNEKLFF.

This clone has just one count. The chain employs TRBV5-1 and TRBJ2-1, with D possibly matching TRBD2 (6 bases). V gave up 4 bases and J gave up 9 bases, with 11 bases separating them. The CDR3 length is 12 residues. Per the germline V gene, CDR1 is SGHRS and CDR2 is YFSETQ. The CDR3 spells CASSQEGIEQFF. In DNA form, the CDR3 reads TGCGCCAGCAGCCAGGAGGGCATTGAGCAGTTCTTC. The whole variable domain, filled in from reference TRBV5-1 and TRBJ2-1, reads KAGVTQTPRYLIKTRGQQVTLSCSPISGHRSVSWYQQTPGQGLQFLFEYFSETQRNKGNFPGRFSGRQFSNSRSEMNVSTLELGDSALYLCASSQEGIEQFFGPGTRLTVL.

V usage is TRBV19 and J usage is TRBJ1-1; possibly TRBD1 for D (5 bases). Trimming pared 3 bases from V and 4 bases from J, leaving 15 bases between. Germline values: CDR1 LNHDA, CDR2 SQIVND (reference sequence). The CDR3 totals 15 residues. As DNA, the CDR3 is TGTGCCAGTAGTATTTCCCCAGGGTTGAGCACTGAAGCTTTCTTT. Protein product: CASSISPGLSTEAFF.

Worth noting for this clone: Other DNA sequences from this sample encode an identical CDR3 as well. The chain is built from TRBV7-9 and TRBJ2-5; D gene unclear. Trimming removed 1 base from V and 0 bases from J, with 6 bases in between. CDR1 is SEHNR, CDR2 FQNEAQ, per germline (reference sequence). The CDR3 is made up of 14 amino acids. CDR3 in amino acids: CASSLGAYQETQYF. The CDR3 DNA reads as TGTGCCAGCAGCTTAGGGGCTTACCAAGAGACCCAGTACTTC.

The chain joins TRBV23-1 to TRBJ1-2, with 9 bases fitting TRBD1. TRBV23-1 has ORF status, its function being uncertain. The V and J ends lost 4 bases and 7 bases, in that order; junction bases with no gene match: 10. The CDR3 covers 15 residues. The DNA for the CDR3 is TGCGCCAGCAGTCCCACCGACAGGGGGGCATCTGGCTACACCTTC. Translating it yields CASSPTDRGASGYTF.

In its sample, this clone was seen a few times. The chain uses TRBV19 and TRBJ1-3, with a tentative D call TRBD1 (6 bases). V gave up 9 bases and J gave up 0 bases, with 15 bases separating them. Germline lookup yields CDR1 LNHDA and CDR2 SQIVND (reference sequence). This CDR3 spans 15 amino acids. The CDR3 DNA reads TGTGCCAGCCACAGGGACCTCAGCTCTGGAAACACCATATATTTT. This translates into CASHRDLSSGNTIYF.

The gene calls are TRBV28 and TRBJ2-5; the D is unclear. Trimming left V 6 bases short and J 3 bases short, with 2 bases between. The CDR3 is made up of 10 amino acids. Germline V gene data show CDR1 as MDHEN and CDR2 as SYDVKM. This chain's CDR3 is CASSEETQYF. DNA of the CDR3: TGTGCCAGCAGCGAAGAGACCCAGTACTTC.

The V and J genes are TRBV4-2 and TRBJ2-3; TRBD2 might be the D (6 bases). Trimming cost V 0 bases and J 0 bases, with 13 bases left between them. The CDR3 extends over 17 amino acids. Germline V gene data show CDR1 as LGHNA and CDR2 as YNFKEQ. CDR3: CASSQEILAASTDTQYF. In nucleotides, the CDR3 is TGTGCCAGCAGCCAAGAAATACTAGCAGCTAGCACAGATACGCAGTATTTT.

This clone was recorded only once. This rearrangement joins TRBV2 to TRBJ1-5, with D possibly TRBD1 on 6 matching bases. Per the germline V gene, CDR1 is SNHLY and CDR2 is FYNNEI. The CDR3 length is 15 residues. Trimming removed 0 bases at V and 6 bases at J, with 12 bases between. CDR3 loop: CASSEAGQGIQPQHF. For the CDR3, the DNA is TGTGCCAGCAGTGAAGCGGGACAAGGGATTCAGCCCCAGCATTTT.

The chain carries TRBV28 and TRBJ1-2, with TRBD1 matching over 7 bases. The V segment lost 4 bases and the J segment 0 bases; nucleotides outside the gene matches: 2. The CDR3 covers 14 residues. Germline V CDR1 and CDR2: MDHEN, SYDVKM. The CDR3 region is CASSSGTANYGYTF. The CDR3 DNA reads TGTGCCAGCAGTTCCGGGACAGCTAACTATGGCTACACCTTC.

The CDR3 nucleotides read TGCGCCAGCAGCCAAGATCTTGGAAGGGGTGGAGAGACCCAGTACTTC. Residues: CASSQDLGRGGETQYF. The chain links TRBV4-1 to TRBJ2-5, with D perhaps TRBD1 (5 bases). The CDR3 totals 16 residues. The germline V and J ends were trimmed by 0 bases and 4 bases, with 15 bases remaining between them. Germline lookup yields CDR1 MGHRA and CDR2 YSYEKL.

The V gene is TRBV6-1, the J gene TRBJ2-3, with D possibly being TRBD2 (6 bases). The ends were cut back, 7 bases at V and 2 bases at J, with 10 bases in the middle. Looked up from germline, CDR1 is MNHNS and CDR2 is SASEGT. The CDR3 is 13 amino acids. The CDR3 nucleotides read TGTGCCAGCAATCGGGAGCCCACAGATACGCAGTATTTT. It codes for CASNREPTDTQYF.

This clone has a handful of counts. The chain joins TRBV7-2 to TRBJ2-6; TRBD1 agrees at 9 bases. V was pared by 4 bases and J by 1 base, with 2 bases of the junction left unmatched. The length of the CDR3 is 16 residues. Germline V lookup: CDR1 SGHTA, CDR2 FQGNSA. The CDR3: CASSSGTGSGANVLTF. The DNA of the CDR3 is TGTGCCAGCAGCTCCGGGACAGGGTCTGGGGCCAACGTCCTGACTTTC.

This clone was recorded only once. This chain connects TRBV27 to TRBJ1-4; D unresolved. Germline loops: CDR1 MNHEY, CDR2 SMNVEV (reference sequence). The CDR3 runs to 14 residues. V lost 3 bases and J lost 4, with 9 bases in between. The CDR3 loop reads CASSFGRVNEKLFF. CDR3 bases: TGTGCCAGCAGTTTCGGGCGGGTTAATGAAAAACTGTTTTTT.

This clone occurred a few times. This chain joins TRBV19 and TRBJ1-5; D not certain. Trimming stripped 4 bases from V and 5 bases from J, with 9 bases between. The CDR3 extends over 13 amino acids. CDR1 and CDR2 (germline): LNHDA, SQIVND (reference sequence). The CDR3 loop reads CASSSFEDQPQHF. As DNA, the CDR3 is TGTGCCAGTAGTAGTTTTGAGGATCAGCCCCAGCATTTT.

This clone was found once. The V gene is TRBV9, the J gene TRBJ1-3; no clear D gene. Trimming stripped 2 bases from V and 3 bases from J, with 6 bases between. The CDR3 loop spans 13 amino acids. CDR1 and CDR2 (germline): SGDLS, YYNGEE. The CDR3 DNA sequence: TGTGCCAGCAGCGTGCCAGATGGAAACACCATATATTTT. As protein: CASSVPDGNTIYF.

The rearrangement joins TRBV23-1 to TRBJ2-5; 7 nucleotides align to TRBD1. TRBV23-1 is designated an ORF whose function remains uncertain. The CDR3 has 18 residues. Trimming removed 2 bases from V and 4 bases from J; junction bases left unmatched: 16. This chain's CDR3 is CASSQIANLTTGLETQYF. Written as DNA, the CDR3 is TGCGCCAGCAGTCAAATCGCCAATCTTACGACAGGGCTAGAGACCCAGTACTTC.

Here the CDR3 reads CASTQAGPLSYEQYF. The CDR3 nucleotides are TGTGCCAGCACCCAAGCGGGACCCCTCTCCTACGAGCAGTACTTC. This chain connects TRBV2 to TRBJ2-7; 7 positions match TRBD2. Germline CDR1 reads SNHLY; CDR2 reads FYNNEI. V was clipped by 7 bases and J by 0 bases; unmatched bases: 9. The CDR3 is made up of 15 amino acids.

This sequence joins TRBV4-1 and TRBJ2-3; TRBD2 is a possible D gene (6 bases). V lost 9 bases and J 1 base, leaving 14 bases between the germline ends. This CDR3 comprises 14 residues. Germline CDR1 and CDR2: MGHRA and YSYEKL. The CDR3 spells CASSDTGGTDTQYF. In nucleotides, the CDR3 is TGCGCCAGTAGCGATACGGGGGGCACAGATACGCAGTATTTT.

The chain is built from TRBV27 and TRBJ2-1; possibly TRBD1 for D (5 bases). Germline V CDR1 and CDR2: MNHEY, SMNVEV (reference sequence). Trimming shortened V by 5 bases and J by 6 bases, and 17 bases separated the two germline ends. The CDR3 is 15 amino acids. The CDR3 sequence: CASSPGAIRSNEQFF. CDR3 bases: TGTGCCAGCAGTCCTGGGGCTATTAGGAGCAATGAGCAGTTCTTC.

The chain's CDR3 is CASSSNRYEQYF. The CDR3 coding sequence is TGTGCCAGCAGTTCTAACAGGTACGAGCAGTACTTC. This chain links TRBV27 with TRBJ2-5, with D perhaps TRBD1 (5 bases). The DNA end lines up better with TRBJ2-7; the J call may be wrong. The CDR3 consists of 12 residues. Per germline, CDR1 MNHEY and CDR2 SMNVEV (reference sequence).

V and J are TRBV5-4 and TRBJ1-2; D is possibly TRBD1 (6 bases). Germline V lookup: CDR1 SGHNT, CDR2 YYREEE (reference sequence). Trimming stripped 5 bases from V and 1 base from J, with 12 bases between. The CDR3 consists of 14 residues. In DNA form, the CDR3 reads TGTGCCAGCAGAGCCGGGACAAATAACTATGGCTACACCTTC. Residues: CASRAGTNNYGYTF. The variable domain in full, completed from reference TRBV5-4 and TRBJ1-2, reads ETGVTQSPTHLIKTRGQQVTLRCSSQSGHNTVSWYQQALGQGPQFIFQYYREEENGRGNFPPRFSGLQFPNYSSELNVNALELDDSALYLCASRAGTNNYGYTFGSGTRLTVV.

This chain links TRBV6-5 with TRBJ1-1; 8 bases align to TRBD1. CDR1 MNHEY and CDR2 SVGAGI come from the germline V gene. The CDR3 runs to 15 residues. J gave up 1 base and V 6 bases, and 7 bases lay outside the gene matches. This chain's CDR3 is CASRPAGTGNTEAFF. The CDR3 bases are TGTGCCAGCAGGCCGGCCGGGACAGGGAACACTGAAGCTTTCTTT.

A single count supports this clone. The chain joins TRBV5-1 to TRBJ1-4; D might be TRBD1 (6 bases). Trimming removed 6 bases from V and 7 bases from J, with 13 bases in between. CDR1 SGHRS and CDR2 YFSETQ come from the germline V gene. The CDR3 is 13 amino acids. As DNA, the CDR3 is TGCGCCAGCACACCCCCGGACAGTGAAAAACTGTTTTTT. This gives the protein CASTPPDSEKLFF. Full variable domain (rest looked up from reference TRBV5-1 and TRBJ1-4): KAGVTQTPRYLIKTRGQQVTLSCSPISGHRSVSWYQQTPGQGLQFLFEYFSETQRNKGNFPGRFSGRQFSNSRSEMNVSTLELGDSALYLCASTPPDSEKLFFGSGTQLSVL.

V usage is TRBV6-5 and J usage is TRBJ2-1; 15 positions agree with TRBD2. The germline gives CDR1 MNHEY, CDR2 SVGAGI. V was pared by 6 bases and J by 7 bases, with 4 bases of the junction left unmatched. CDR3 length: 15 residues. The CDR3 DNA reads TGTGCCAGCAGCCGCGGGACTAGCGGGAGGAATGAGCAGTTCTTC. It yields the protein CASSRGTSGRNEQFF.

J is TRBJ2-5 and V is TRBV6-1; 7 nucleotides match TRBD2. The J call may be faulty, since TRBJ2-7 better matches the DNA end. This CDR3 has 16 residues. Germline assignment: CDR1 MNHNS and CDR2 SASEGT. The DNA of the CDR3 is TGTGCCAGCAGTGCCGCCCGGGGACTACGGGTCAACGAGCAGTACTTC. Translating gives CASSAARGLRVNEQYF.